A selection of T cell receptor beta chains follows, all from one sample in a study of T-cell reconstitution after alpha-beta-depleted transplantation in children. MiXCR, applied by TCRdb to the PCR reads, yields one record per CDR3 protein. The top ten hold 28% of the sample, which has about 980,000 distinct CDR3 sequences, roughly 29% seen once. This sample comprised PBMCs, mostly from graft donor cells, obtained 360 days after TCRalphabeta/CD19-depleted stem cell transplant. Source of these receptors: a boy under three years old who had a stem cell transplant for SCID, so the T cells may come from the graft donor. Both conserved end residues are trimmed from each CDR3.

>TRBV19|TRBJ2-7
ATKAGPTSYEQY
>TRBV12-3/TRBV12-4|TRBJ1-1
ASSLGSRNTEAF
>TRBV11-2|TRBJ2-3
ASSLDRPDTQY
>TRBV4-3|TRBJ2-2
ASSHLVRNTGELF
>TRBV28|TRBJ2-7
ASSTTAILTTRDYEQY
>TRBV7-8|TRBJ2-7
ASSRNPGQPYEQY
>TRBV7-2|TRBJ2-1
ASSYTSGGNNEQF
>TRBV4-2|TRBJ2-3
ASSQRGGPGTDTQY
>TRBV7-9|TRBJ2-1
ASSRRTGVNEQF
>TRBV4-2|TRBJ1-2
ASSPKFRAEGDGYT
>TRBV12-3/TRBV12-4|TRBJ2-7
ASRHPTGVGQY
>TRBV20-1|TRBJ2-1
SASGTVPYNEQF
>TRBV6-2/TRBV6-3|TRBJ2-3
ASSNGGFGADTQY
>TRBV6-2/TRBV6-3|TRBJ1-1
ASSLFSGGTEAF
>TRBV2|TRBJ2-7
ASSEGQVYEQY
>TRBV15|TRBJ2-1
ATSRSKGLAGTLEQF